Listed here are 5 T cell receptor beta chains from one sample, sequenced in a study of T cells in Graves' hyperthyroidism and ophthalmopathy. Using RNA transcripts as the source, TCR beta CDR3 regions were amplified. First-round RT-PCR with HTBI primers amplified the TCR CDR3 region. TCRdb fed the multiplex PCR reads into MiXCR, producing one record per CDR3 protein. The sample has 160,000 or so distinct CDR3 sequences; 8% to 9.5% are singletons. Sequencing was done on a sample of blood. The receptors here all came from a young woman with Graves' hyperthyroidism that later progressed to Graves' ophthalmopathy.

In its sample, this clonotype was seen a few times. The chain is built from TRBV9 and TRBJ1-5, with D possibly matching TRBD1 (5 bases). CDR1 and CDR2 from the germline V gene are SGDLS and YYNGEE. The CDR3 sequence is 13 residues long. The germline V and J ends were trimmed by 4 bases and 10 bases, with 15 bases remaining between them. This chain's CDR3 is CASSLGAGGPQHF. The CDR3, as DNA: TGTGCCAGCAGCTTGGGAGCTGGGGGTCCCCAGCATTTT.

This clonotype appeared many times. The chain recombines TRBV3-1 with TRBJ2-1; 11 bases line up with TRBD2. The V gene's germline CDR1 is LGHDT and CDR2 YNNKEL (reference sequence). CDR3 length: 14 residues. V dropped 3 bases and J dropped 6; count of bases not matched to a gene: 1. The CDR3 nucleotides are TGTGCCAGCAGCCATAGCGGGGGGGCCAATGAGCAGTTCTTC. Its translation: CASSHSGGANEQFF.

This chain joins TRBV25-1 and TRBJ2-5; no reliable D call. Trimming stripped 4 bases from V and 3 bases from J, with 12 bases between. The CDR3 sequence is 14 residues long. From germline, CDR1 is MGHDK and CDR2 SYGVNS. CDR3 sequence: CASSVSTVKETQYF. Here the CDR3 DNA reads TGTGCCAGCAGTGTTAGTACAGTCAAAGAGACCCAGTACTTC.

The chain carries TRBV20-1 and TRBJ2-3; D assignment may be TRBD1 or TRBD2 (6 bases each). The CDR3 consists of 15 residues. Between the trimmed V and J ends, which lost 0 bases and 6 bases, there was a span of 16 bases. CDR1 and CDR2 from the germline V gene are DFQATT and SNEGSKA (reference sequence). In DNA, the CDR3 is TGCAGTGCTAGAGACGAGGGGGGAATCGAGGATACGCAGTATTTT. It translates to CSARDEGGIEDTQYF.

This clonotype has a count of ten or more. This rearrangement joins TRBV20-1 to TRBJ2-7; 10 positions match TRBD2. V gave up 5 bases and J gave up 5 bases; unmatched junction bases: 3. The CDR3 is 12 amino acids. Per germline, CDR1 DFQATT and CDR2 SNEGSKA (reference sequence). The CDR3 nucleotides are TGCAGTGCTGGTCTAGCGGGAGACGAGCAGTACTTC. This gives the protein CSAGLAGDEQYF.